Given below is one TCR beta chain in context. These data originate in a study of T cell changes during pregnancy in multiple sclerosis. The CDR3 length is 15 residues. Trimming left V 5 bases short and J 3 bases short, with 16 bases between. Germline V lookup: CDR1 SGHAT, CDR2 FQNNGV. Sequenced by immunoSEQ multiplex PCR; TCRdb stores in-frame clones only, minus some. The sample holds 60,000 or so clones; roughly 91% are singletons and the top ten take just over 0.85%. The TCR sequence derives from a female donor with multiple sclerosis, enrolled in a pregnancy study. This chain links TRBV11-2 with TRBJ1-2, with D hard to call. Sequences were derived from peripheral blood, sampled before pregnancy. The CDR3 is CASSPGSAADYGYTF. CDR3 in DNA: TGTGCCAGCAGCCCCGGATCCGCCGCGGACTATGGCTACACCTTC.